Each of the 19 T cell receptor beta chains below was sequenced from the same sample in a study of T cells in Graves' hyperthyroidism and ophthalmopathy. RNA transcripts provided the source from which TCR beta CDR3 regions were amplified. Researchers ran a first-round RT-PCR on the TCR CDR3 using the HTBI primer set. Each CDR3 protein is one row after TCRdb ran MiXCR on the multiplex PCR reads. Altogether approximately 610,000 distinct CDR3 sequences are present, about 15% being singletons, with the ten largest covering around 4.1%. The sequenced sample was blood. The receptors stem from a woman aged 40 to 50 with Graves' ophthalmopathy.

The sample holds many counts of this clonotype. The genes are TRBV6-1 and TRBJ1-2, with D uncertain. The CDR3 is 13 residues long. Trimming took 3 bases from V and 6 from J, leaving 11 bases between them. Germline lookup yields CDR1 MNHNS and CDR2 SASEGT. The CDR3 reads CASSESRVDGYTF. The CDR3 DNA reads as TGTGCCAGCAGTGAGTCTAGGGTGGATGGCTACACCTTC.

This clonotype has at least ten counts. One end of the junction fails to match germline, which may point to a read error. The chain carries TRBV6-5 and TRBJ1-2, with a possible D match to TRBD1 (5 bases). This CDR3 spans 13 amino acids. Germline-derived CDR1 and CDR2 are MNHEY and SVGAGI. The CDR3 spells CASSDSGEGGYTF. In nucleotides, the CDR3 is TGTGCCAGCAGTGACTCGGGGGAAGGGGGCTACACCTTC.

This clonotype was recorded many times. V usage is TRBV19 and J usage is TRBJ2-7, with D possibly TRBD1 on 6 matching bases. From germline, CDR1 is LNHDA and CDR2 SQIVND (reference sequence). V lost 7 bases and J lost 0, with 10 bases in between. This CDR3 spans 13 amino acids. The DNA of the CDR3 is TGTGCCAGTAAGCGACAGGACTCCTACGAGCAGTACTTC. Translating gives CASKRQDSYEQYF.

This clonotype was recorded at least ten times. V and J are TRBV7-9 and TRBJ1-2; 10 bases line up with TRBD1. The V gene's germline CDR1 is SEHNR and CDR2 FQNEAQ (reference sequence). V was clipped by 1 base and J by 4 bases; unmatched bases: 3. The CDR3 covers 15 residues. Here the CDR3 DNA reads TGTGCCAGCAGCTTAGGGGGACAGGGGAGCTATGGCTACACCTTC. This codes for CASSLGGQGSYGYTF.

At least ten counts were recorded for this clonotype. The CDR3 bases are TGCAGCGCTCTGACAGGTTTTGGCTACACCTTC. As protein: CSALTGFGYTF. The rearrangement links TRBV29-1 to TRBJ1-2, with D perhaps matching TRBD1 (6 bases). Germline values: CDR1 SQVTM, CDR2 ANQGSEA. Trimming removed 7 bases at V and 7 bases at J, with 13 bases between. The CDR3 extends over 11 amino acids.

This clonotype has a handful of counts. Since the CDR3 does not end with the conserved phenylalanine or tryptophan, this likely comes from a read error. The gene calls are TRBV6-5 and TRBJ2-5; D not resolved. V gave up 3 bases and J gave up 4 bases, with 6 bases separating them. The CDR3 is 12 amino acids. Germline lookup yields CDR1 MNHEY and CDR2 SVGAGI. In DNA form, the CDR3 reads TGTGCCAGCAGTTATGAAGGAGAGACCCAGTACTAC. As protein: CASSYEGETQYY.

This clonotype showed up many times. The chain employs TRBV28 and TRBJ2-7; D unclear. The length of the CDR3 is 13 residues. CDR1 MDHEN and CDR2 SYDVKM come from the germline V gene. V was cut by 7 bases and J by 2 bases, with 12 bases left in between. In DNA, the CDR3 is TGTGCCAGCATTGACCCTTTTACCTACGAGCAGTACTTC. Amino acid sequence: CASIDPFTYEQYF.

This clonotype has at least ten counts. V gene TRBV7-8 combines with J gene TRBJ1-3; tentative D call: TRBD1 (5 bases). CDR1 SGHVS and CDR2 FQNEAQ come from the germline V gene. Deletions cut 5 bases from V and 4 bases from J, with 18 bases between. The CDR3 covers 16 residues. The CDR3 is CASSLLEGPAGNTIYF. The CDR3 DNA reads TGTGCCAGCAGCCTACTCGAGGGGCCCGCAGGAAACACCATATATTTT.

This clonotype was counted ten times or more. V and J are TRBV12-3 or TRBV12-4 and TRBJ1-1; D unclear. V was cut by 7 bases and J by 1 base, with 13 bases left in between. The CDR3 has 14 amino acids. CDR3 region: CASTTRTANTEAFF. The CDR3 nucleotides read TGTGCCAGCACCACGAGGACGGCGAACACTGAAGCTTTCTTT.

This clonotype showed up just a few times. V gene TRBV28 combines with J gene TRBJ2-6; weak D call: TRBD1 (5 bases). Germline CDR1 is MDHEN and CDR2 is SYDVKM. The V end was cut by 6 bases, the J end by 4 bases, with 10 bases between. The CDR3 extends over 14 amino acids. Here the CDR3 reads CASRPTDGANVLTF. CDR3 nucleotide sequence: TGTGCCAGCAGACCGACAGACGGGGCCAACGTCCTGACTTTC.

This clonotype was seen at least ten times. The CDR3 sequence: CATSEGRGYGYTF. CDR3 nucleotide sequence: TGTGCCACCAGCGAGGGACGCGGCTATGGCTACACCTTC. V gene TRBV24-1 combines with J gene TRBJ1-2; tentative D call: TRBD1 (5 bases). The germline gives CDR1 KGHDR, CDR2 SFDVKD. V dropped 7 bases and J dropped 4 bases, with 12 bases sitting between them. This CDR3 is built from 13 residues.

The rearrangement links TRBV30 to TRBJ1-1; D might be TRBD1 (6 bases). Germline CDR1 and CDR2: GTSNPN and SVGIG (reference sequence). Trimming pared 5 bases from V and 1 base from J, leaving 11 bases between. The CDR3 covers 13 residues. In DNA, the CDR3 is TGTGCCTGGGCCTTGGACAGGAACACTGAAGCTTTCTTT. Translated: CAWALDRNTEAFF.

This clonotype was found a few times. Written as DNA, the CDR3 is TGTGCCAGCAGCCTTTTGGGGGCGAGCTACACCTTC. Protein: CASSLLGASYTF. J is TRBJ1-2 and V is TRBV3-1, with TRBD1 as a possible D gene (6 bases). V shed 4 bases and J shed 9 bases, with 12 bases lying between them. CDR1 is LGHDT and CDR2 is YNNKEL in the germline V gene (reference sequence). The length of the CDR3 is 12 residues. The whole variable domain, remainder taken from reference TRBV3-1 and TRBJ1-2, is DTAVSQTPKYLVTQMGNDKSIKCEQNLGHDTMYWYKQDSKKFLKIMFSYNNKELIINETVPNRFSPKSPDKAHLNLHINSLELGDSAVYFCASSLLGASYTFGSGTRLTVV.

This clonotype was detected only a few times. The chain has TRBV18 and TRBJ2-4; D call uncertain. The CDR3 has 16 amino acids. Germline V gene lookup returns CDR1 KGHSH and CDR2 LQKENI. The V end lost 0 bases, the J end lost 1 base, and 10 bases lay between the germline ends. CDR3 sequence reads: CASSPPIMFAKNIQYF. CDR3 in DNA: TGTGCCAGCTCACCACCGATCATGTTTGCCAAAAACATTCAGTACTTC. The variable domain in full, with the rest retrieved from reference TRBV18 and TRBJ2-4, is NAGVMQNPRHLVRRRGQEARLRCSPMKGHSHVYWYRQLPEEGLKFMVYLQKENIIDESGMPKERFSAEFPKEGPSILRIQQVVRGDSAAYFCASSPPIMFAKNIQYFGAGTRLSVL.

This chain connects TRBV7-2 to TRBJ1-2; no definite D call. Trimming pared 5 bases from V and 2 bases from J, leaving 12 bases between. The CDR3 length is 14 residues. Per the germline V gene, CDR1 is SGHTA and CDR2 is FQGNSA. The CDR3 loop is CASSGRVGNYGYTF. CDR3 coding DNA: TGTGCCAGCAGCGGCCGGGTAGGGAACTATGGCTACACCTTC.

A few counts support this clonotype. A much larger clone lies one base from this, so it may be a read error. The V and J genes are TRBV27 and TRBJ1-5, with D uncertain. The V gene lost 4 bases and the J gene lost 5 bases, with 12 bases spanning the gap. The CDR3 is made up of 14 amino acids. Germline values: CDR1 MNHEY, CDR2 SMNVEV (reference sequence). The CDR3 coding sequence is TGTGCCAGCAGTTATAGGGCAGACTATCAGCCCCAGCATTTT. Amino acids: CASSYRADYQPQHF.

This clonotype showed up many times. The chain employs TRBV9 and TRBJ1-2; possibly TRBD1 for D (5 bases). The germline gives CDR1 SGDLS, CDR2 YYNGEE. Trimming cost V 5 bases and J 2 bases, with 13 bases left between them. The CDR3 has 14 residues. The CDR3, as DNA: TGTGCCAGCAGTCGGCAGGGTGGGAACTATGGCTACACCTTC. Its translation: CASSRQGGNYGYTF.

This clonotype was observed at least ten times. V and J are TRBV20-1 and TRBJ2-4, with D possibly TRBD1 on 5 matching bases. V was shortened by 2 bases and J by 3 bases, with 17 bases between the two germline ends. This CDR3 has 16 residues. Per the germline V gene, CDR1 is DFQATT and CDR2 is SNEGSKA (reference sequence). CDR3 nucleotide sequence: TGCAGTGCTAGAAAGTATACAGGTGTGGGCAAAAACATTCAGTACTTC. The encoded protein is CSARKYTGVGKNIQYF.

This clonotype was found many times. The chain joins TRBV19 to TRBJ1-1, with 10 nucleotides matching TRBD1. Losses at the gene ends were 10 bases for V and 7 bases for J; bases not matched to a gene: 9. CDR1 and CDR2 from the germline V gene are LNHDA and SQIVND (reference sequence). The CDR3 has 13 residues. The CDR3 DNA sequence: TGTGCCACCTCGGACAGGGGGACTAATGAAGCTTTCTTT. It specifies CATSDRGTNEAFF.